The 14 T cell receptor beta chains listed next were all sequenced from one sample in a study of T cell responses to AZD1222 COVID-19 vaccine. Libraries were prepared by immunoSEQ multiplex PCR; TCRdb keeps only in-frame clonotypes and omits some of them. The repertoire holds over 120,000 clones, about 92% seen once, with under 3.5% in the top ten. Sequencing was performed on peripheral blood, taken 28 days after the second AZD1222 dose. These receptors all stem from an adult who received the AZD1222 COVID-19 vaccine.

In its sample, this clone was seen many times. The rearrangement links TRBV13 to TRBJ2-2; 8 positions agree with TRBD1. CDR3 length: 15 amino acids. Germline V gene sequence: CDR1 PRHDT, CDR2 FYEKMQ (reference sequence). V trimming: 4 bases; J trimming: 7 bases; junction bases outside the gene matches: 8. CDR3 DNA sequence: TGTGCCAGCAGCTCAGGACAGGGTTCAAACGGGGAGCTGTTTTTT. Translating gives CASSSGQGSNGELFF. Based on the CDR3 plus reference TRBV13 and TRBJ2-2, the full variable domain is AAGVIQSPRHLIKEKRETATLKCYPIPRHDTVYWYQQGPGQDPQFLISFYEKMQSDKGSIPDRFSAQQFSDYHSELNMSSLELGDSALYFCASSSGQGSNGELFFGEGSRLTVL.

The rearrangement uses TRBV12-3 or TRBV12-4 and TRBJ2-1; weak D call: TRBD2 (5 bases). The CDR3 is 12 residues long. The V and J ends lost 3 bases and 8 bases respectively, with 8 bases between them. The CDR3 DNA reads as TGTGCCAGCAGTTTCGGGGATTATGAGCAGTTCTTC. Translation gives CASSFGDYEQFF.

This clone was seen a single time. The J gene is TRBJ2-1, the V gene TRBV2; D not resolved. This CDR3 spans 12 amino acids. The V gene lost 3 bases and the J gene lost 5 bases, with 5 bases spanning the gap. Germline CDR1 is SNHLY and CDR2 is FYNNEI. The CDR3 reads CASSDQNNEQFF. The CDR3 DNA sequence: TGTGCCAGCAGTGACCAGAACAATGAGCAGTTCTTC.

V gene TRBV18 combines with J gene TRBJ1-5; tentative D call: TRBD1 (6 bases). Trimming stripped 6 bases from V and 3 bases from J, with 18 bases between. CDR1 is KGHSH and CDR2 is LQKENI in the germline V gene. The CDR3 consists of 16 residues. For the CDR3, the DNA is TGTGCCAGCTCCTGGGGGGGGCCGCAAACCAATCAGCCCCAGCATTTT. Its translation: CASSWGGPQTNQPQHF.

The V call is TRBV24-1, the J call TRBJ1-2; 7 bases agree with TRBD1. The CDR3 is 14 residues long. Germline V gene sequence: CDR1 KGHDR, CDR2 SFDVKD. V lost 4 bases, J lost 6 bases, and 7 bases stayed unmatched. The CDR3 here is CATSDLDRYHGYTF. The CDR3 region has the DNA TGTGCCACCAGTGACCTGGACAGGTATCATGGCTACACCTTC.

This chain joins TRBV27 and TRBJ2-7, with D perhaps TRBD2 (5 bases). Between the trimmed V and J ends, which lost 5 bases and 1 base, there was a span of 12 bases. Germline-derived CDR1 and CDR2 are MNHEY and SMNVEV (reference sequence). The length of the CDR3 is 14 residues. This chain's CDR3 is CASSESGPSYEQYF. CDR3 nucleotide sequence: TGTGCCAGCAGTGAGAGCGGACCTTCCTACGAGCAGTACTTC.

J is TRBJ1-1 and V is TRBV7-3; the match to TRBD1 covers 7 bases. V dropped 4 bases and J dropped 2; count of bases not matched to a gene: 10. Germline loops: CDR1 SGHTA, CDR2 FQGTGA. The CDR3 runs 16 residues. The CDR3 nucleotides read TGTGCCAGCAGCTCGGACTTGACAGGGCTAAACACTGAAGCTTTCTTT. It translates to CASSSDLTGLNTEAFF.

V and J are TRBV7-3 and TRBJ2-2, with D hard to call. CDR3 length: 17 residues. Germline-derived CDR1 and CDR2 are SGHTA and FQGTGA. With 2 bases removed from V and 4 bases from J, the gap between germline ends came to 17 bases. Here the CDR3 DNA reads TGTGCCAGCAGCTTAGGGGTCGGGCAGGCTGGCACCGGGGAGCTGTTTTTT. Amino acid sequence: CASSLGVGQAGTGELFF.

This clone has just one count. The rearrangement uses TRBV28 and TRBJ1-2; perhaps TRBD1 as D (6 bases). Germline V gives CDR1 MDHEN, CDR2 SYDVKM. The CDR3 covers 14 residues. V lost 6 bases and J lost 4, with 15 bases in between. The CDR3 is CASRPGQLSYGYTF. CDR3 nucleotides: TGTGCCAGCAGACCGGGACAACTGAGCTATGGCTACACCTTC.

This clone has only a few counts. The chain couples TRBV19 to TRBJ2-7; TRBD1 might be the D (5 bases). The length of the CDR3 is 13 residues. Germline V CDR1 and CDR2: LNHDA, SQIVND (reference sequence). The germline V and J ends were trimmed by 3 bases and 7 bases, with 13 bases remaining between them. CDR3 in DNA: TGTGCCAGTAGTATGGGGCCGGACATAGAGCAGTACTTC. This codes for CASSMGPDIEQYF. The whole variable domain, remainder taken from reference TRBV19 and TRBJ2-7, is DGGITQSPKYLFRKEGQNVTLSCEQNLNHDAMYWYRQDPGQGLRLIYYSQIVNDFQKGDIAEGYSVSREKKESFPLTVTSAQKNPTAFYLCASSMGPDIEQYFGPGTRLTVT.

The V and J genes are TRBV30 and TRBJ2-7, with 12 bases matching TRBD1. This CDR3 has 14 amino acids. CDR1 and CDR2 from the germline V gene are GTSNPN and SVGIG (reference sequence). V gave up 4 bases and J gave up 6 bases; unmatched junction bases: 7. The CDR3 spells CAWTAGTGGFEQYF. The CDR3 DNA is TGTGCCTGGACCGCCGGGACAGGGGGCTTCGAGCAGTACTTC.

V usage is TRBV10-1 and J usage is TRBJ2-1, with 13 bases fitting TRBD2. This CDR3 has 16 residues. Per germline, CDR1 WNHNN and CDR2 SYGVQD (reference sequence). J was trimmed by 5 bases and V by 6 bases; bases with no gene match: 7. Here the CDR3 DNA reads TGCGCCAGCAGCTCACCCGGGACTAGCGGGAACAATGAGCAGTTCTTC. This translates into CASSSPGTSGNNEQFF.

The chain combines TRBV5-1 with TRBJ1-1; D is perhaps TRBD1 (5 bases). The CDR3 length is 13 residues. Looked up from germline, CDR1 is SGHRS and CDR2 is YFSETQ. Trimming stripped 4 bases from V and 6 bases from J, with 13 bases between. CDR3 sequence: CASSPGMGAEAFF. CDR3 bases: TGCGCCAGCAGCCCAGGGATGGGCGCTGAAGCTTTCTTT.

The genes are TRBV13 and TRBJ2-1, with TRBD1 matching 8 bases. The CDR3 extends over 15 amino acids. The germline gives CDR1 PRHDT, CDR2 FYEKMQ (reference sequence). After removal of 8 bases from V and 4 bases from J, the junction contained 10 bases not matched to a gene. The CDR3 bases are TGTGCCAGCCGCCTGACAGGGGTTTTGTACAATGAGCAGTTCTTC. It translates to CASRLTGVLYNEQFF.